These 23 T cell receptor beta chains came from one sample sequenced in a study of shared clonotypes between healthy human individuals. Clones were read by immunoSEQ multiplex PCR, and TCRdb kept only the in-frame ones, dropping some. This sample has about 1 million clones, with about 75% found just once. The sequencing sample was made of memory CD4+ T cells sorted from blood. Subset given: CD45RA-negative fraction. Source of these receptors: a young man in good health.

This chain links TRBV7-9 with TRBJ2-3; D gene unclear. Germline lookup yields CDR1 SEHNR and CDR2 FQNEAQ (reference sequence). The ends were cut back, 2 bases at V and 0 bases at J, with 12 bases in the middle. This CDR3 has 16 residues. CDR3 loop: CASSLSRTGSTDTQYF. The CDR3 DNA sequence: TGTGCCAGCAGCTTATCTCGCACCGGTAGCACAGATACGCAGTATTTT.

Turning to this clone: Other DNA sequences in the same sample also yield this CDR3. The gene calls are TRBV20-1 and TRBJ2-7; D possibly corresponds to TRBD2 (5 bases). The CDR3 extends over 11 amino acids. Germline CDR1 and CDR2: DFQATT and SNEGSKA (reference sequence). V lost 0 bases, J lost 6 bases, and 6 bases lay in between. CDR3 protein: CSARDRGEQYF. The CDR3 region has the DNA TGCAGTGCTAGAGATCGGGGCGAGCAGTACTTC.

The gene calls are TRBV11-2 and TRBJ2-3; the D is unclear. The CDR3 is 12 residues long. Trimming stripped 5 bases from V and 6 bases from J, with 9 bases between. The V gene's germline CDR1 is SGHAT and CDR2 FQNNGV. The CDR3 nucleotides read TGTGCCAGCAGCCGAACCCCGGATACGCAGTATTTT. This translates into CASSRTPDTQYF.

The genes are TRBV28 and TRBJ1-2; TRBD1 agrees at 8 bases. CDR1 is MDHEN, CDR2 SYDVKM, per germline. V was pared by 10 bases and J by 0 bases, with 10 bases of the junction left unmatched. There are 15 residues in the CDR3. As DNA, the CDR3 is TGTGCCACCCGCGGACAGGGTGTCACTAACTATGGCTACACCTTC. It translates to CATRGQGVTNYGYTF.

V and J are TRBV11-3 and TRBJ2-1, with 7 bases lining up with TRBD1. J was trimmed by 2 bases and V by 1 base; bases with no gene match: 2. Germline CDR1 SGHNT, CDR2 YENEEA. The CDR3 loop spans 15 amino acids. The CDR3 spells CASSLGDRAYNEQFF. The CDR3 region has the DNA TGTGCCAGCAGCTTAGGTGACAGGGCCTACAATGAGCAGTTCTTC.

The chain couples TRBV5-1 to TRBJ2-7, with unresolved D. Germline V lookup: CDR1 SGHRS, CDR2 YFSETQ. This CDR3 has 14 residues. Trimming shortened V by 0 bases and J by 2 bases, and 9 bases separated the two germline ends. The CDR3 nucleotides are TGCGCCAGCAGCTTGGTGCCAGCCACCTACGAGCAGTACTTC. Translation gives CASSLVPATYEQYF.

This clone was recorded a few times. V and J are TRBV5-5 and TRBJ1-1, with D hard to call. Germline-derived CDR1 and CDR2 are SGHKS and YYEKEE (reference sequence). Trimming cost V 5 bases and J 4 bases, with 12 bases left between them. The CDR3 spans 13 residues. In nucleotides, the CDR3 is TGTGCCAGCAGTTTTAGTGTCAGCACTGAAGCTTTCTTT. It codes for CASSFSVSTEAFF. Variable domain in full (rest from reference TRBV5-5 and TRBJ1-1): DAGVTQSPTHLIKTRGQQVTLRCSPISGHKSVSWYQQVLGQGPQFIFQYYEKEERGRGNFPDRFSARQFPNYSSELNVNALLLGDSALYLCASSFSVSTEAFFGQGTRLTVV.

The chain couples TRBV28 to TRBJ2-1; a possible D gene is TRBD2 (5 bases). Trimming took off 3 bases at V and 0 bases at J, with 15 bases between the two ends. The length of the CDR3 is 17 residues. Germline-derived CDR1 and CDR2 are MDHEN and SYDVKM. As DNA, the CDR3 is TGTGCCAGCAGTTTGGCGGGCACCAAGAACTCCTACAATGAGCAGTTCTTC. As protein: CASSLAGTKNSYNEQFF.

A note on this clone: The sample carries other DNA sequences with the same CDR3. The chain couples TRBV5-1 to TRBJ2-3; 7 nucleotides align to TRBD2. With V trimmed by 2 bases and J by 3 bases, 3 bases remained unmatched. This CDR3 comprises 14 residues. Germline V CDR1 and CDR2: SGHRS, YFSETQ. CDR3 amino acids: CASSLGEGTDTQYF. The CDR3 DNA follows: TGCGCCAGCAGCTTAGGGGAGGGAACAGATACGCAGTATTTT.

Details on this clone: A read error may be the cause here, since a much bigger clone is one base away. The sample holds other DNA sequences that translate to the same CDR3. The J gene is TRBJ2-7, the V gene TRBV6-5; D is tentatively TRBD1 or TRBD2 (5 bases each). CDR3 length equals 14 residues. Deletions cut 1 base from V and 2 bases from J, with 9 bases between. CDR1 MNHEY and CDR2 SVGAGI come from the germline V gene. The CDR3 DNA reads TGTGCCAGCAGTTACTTGAGGGGCCCCTACGAGCAGTACTTC. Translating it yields CASSYLRGPYEQYF.

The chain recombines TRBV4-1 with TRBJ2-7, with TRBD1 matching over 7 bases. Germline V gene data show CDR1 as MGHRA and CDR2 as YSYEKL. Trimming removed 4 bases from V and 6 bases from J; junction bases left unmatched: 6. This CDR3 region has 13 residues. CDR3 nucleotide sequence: TGCGCCAGCAGCCTTCAACAGGGGATCGAGCAGTACTTC. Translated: CASSLQQGIEQYF.

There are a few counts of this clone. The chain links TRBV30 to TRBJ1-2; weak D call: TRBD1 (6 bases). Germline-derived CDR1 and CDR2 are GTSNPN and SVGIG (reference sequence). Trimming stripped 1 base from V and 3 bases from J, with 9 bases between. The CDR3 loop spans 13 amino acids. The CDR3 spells CAWSEGHDYGYTF. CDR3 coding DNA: TGTGCCTGGAGTGAGGGACACGACTATGGCTACACCTTC. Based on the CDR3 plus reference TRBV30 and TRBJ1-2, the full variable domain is SQTIHQWPATLVQPVGSPLSLECTVEGTSNPNLYWYRQAAGRGLQLLFYSVGIGQISSEVPQNLSASRPQDRQFILSSKKLLLSDSGFYLCAWSEGHDYGYTFGSGTRLTVV.

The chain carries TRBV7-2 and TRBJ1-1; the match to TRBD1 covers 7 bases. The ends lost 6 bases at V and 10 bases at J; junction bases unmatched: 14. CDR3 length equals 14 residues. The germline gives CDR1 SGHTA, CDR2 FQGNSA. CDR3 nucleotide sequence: TGTGCCAGCAGTCAAAGACAGGGAATCGGTGGAGCTTTCTTT. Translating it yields CASSQRQGIGGAFF.

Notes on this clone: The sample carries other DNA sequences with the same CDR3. CDR3 DNA sequence: TGTGCCAGCAGCCCGGACAGGGGCTCCTACAATGAGCAGTTCTTC. Translation gives CASSPDRGSYNEQFF. The rearrangement links TRBV7-3 to TRBJ2-1; 9 bases fit TRBD1. Germline V CDR1 and CDR2: SGHTA, FQGTGA. V was clipped by 5 bases and J by 0 bases; unmatched bases: 2. CDR3 length: 15 amino acids.

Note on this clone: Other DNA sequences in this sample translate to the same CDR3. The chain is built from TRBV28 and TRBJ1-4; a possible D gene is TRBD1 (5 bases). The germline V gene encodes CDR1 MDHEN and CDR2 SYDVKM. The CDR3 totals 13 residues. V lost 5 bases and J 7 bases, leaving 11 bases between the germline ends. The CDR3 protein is CASSPGRGEKLFF. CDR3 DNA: TGTGCCAGCAGTCCAGGGAGGGGTGAAAAACTGTTTTTT.

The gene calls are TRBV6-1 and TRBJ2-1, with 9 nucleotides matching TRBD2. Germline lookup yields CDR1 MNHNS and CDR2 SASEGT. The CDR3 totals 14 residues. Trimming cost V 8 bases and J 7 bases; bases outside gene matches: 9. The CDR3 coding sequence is TGTGCCAGCCGGTCTAGCGGGACCACAAATGAGCAGTTCTTC. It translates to CASRSSGTTNEQFF.

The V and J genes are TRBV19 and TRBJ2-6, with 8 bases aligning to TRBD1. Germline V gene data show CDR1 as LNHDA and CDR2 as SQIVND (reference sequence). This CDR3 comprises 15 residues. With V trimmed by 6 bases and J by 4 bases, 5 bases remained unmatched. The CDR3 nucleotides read TGTGCCAGTAGGAGACAGGGGACCGGGGCCAACGTCCTGACTTTC. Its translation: CASRRQGTGANVLTF.

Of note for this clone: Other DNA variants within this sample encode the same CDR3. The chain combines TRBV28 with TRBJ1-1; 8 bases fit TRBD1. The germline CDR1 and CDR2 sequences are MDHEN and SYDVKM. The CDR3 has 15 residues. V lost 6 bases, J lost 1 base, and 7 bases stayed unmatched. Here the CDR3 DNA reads TGTGCCAGCAGCTCCGGACAGGGAGGGAACACTGAAGCTTTCTTT. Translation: CASSSGQGGNTEAFF.

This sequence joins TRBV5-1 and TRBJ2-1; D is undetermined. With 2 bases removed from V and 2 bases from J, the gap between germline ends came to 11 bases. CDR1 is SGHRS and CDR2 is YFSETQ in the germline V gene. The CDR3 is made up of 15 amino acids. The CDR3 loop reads CASSFGPDPYNEQFF. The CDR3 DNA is TGCGCCAGCAGCTTCGGGCCCGACCCCTACAATGAGCAGTTCTTC.

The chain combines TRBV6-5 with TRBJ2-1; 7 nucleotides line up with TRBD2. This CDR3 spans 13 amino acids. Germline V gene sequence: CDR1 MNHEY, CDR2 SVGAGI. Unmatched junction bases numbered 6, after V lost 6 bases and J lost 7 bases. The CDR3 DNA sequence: TGTGCCAGCAGACGGGAGGTTGGGAATGAGCAGTTCTTC. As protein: CASRREVGNEQFF.

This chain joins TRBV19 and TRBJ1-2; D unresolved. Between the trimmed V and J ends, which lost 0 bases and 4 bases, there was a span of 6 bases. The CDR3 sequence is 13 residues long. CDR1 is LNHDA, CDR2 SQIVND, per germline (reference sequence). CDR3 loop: CASSIETLYGYTF. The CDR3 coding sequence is TGTGCCAGTAGTATAGAGACGCTCTATGGCTACACCTTC.

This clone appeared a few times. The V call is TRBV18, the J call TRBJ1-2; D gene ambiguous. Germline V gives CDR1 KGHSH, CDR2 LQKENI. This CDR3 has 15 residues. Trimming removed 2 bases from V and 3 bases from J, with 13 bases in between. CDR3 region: CASSPSTPAHYGYTF. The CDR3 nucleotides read TGTGCCAGCTCACCAAGTACACCGGCCCACTATGGCTACACCTTC.

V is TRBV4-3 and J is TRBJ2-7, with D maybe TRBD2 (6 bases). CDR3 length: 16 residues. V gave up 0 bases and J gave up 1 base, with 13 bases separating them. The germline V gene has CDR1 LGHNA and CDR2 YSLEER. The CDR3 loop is CASSQDLISGSYEQYF. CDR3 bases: TGCGCCAGCAGCCAAGACCTTATTAGCGGATCCTACGAGCAGTACTTC.